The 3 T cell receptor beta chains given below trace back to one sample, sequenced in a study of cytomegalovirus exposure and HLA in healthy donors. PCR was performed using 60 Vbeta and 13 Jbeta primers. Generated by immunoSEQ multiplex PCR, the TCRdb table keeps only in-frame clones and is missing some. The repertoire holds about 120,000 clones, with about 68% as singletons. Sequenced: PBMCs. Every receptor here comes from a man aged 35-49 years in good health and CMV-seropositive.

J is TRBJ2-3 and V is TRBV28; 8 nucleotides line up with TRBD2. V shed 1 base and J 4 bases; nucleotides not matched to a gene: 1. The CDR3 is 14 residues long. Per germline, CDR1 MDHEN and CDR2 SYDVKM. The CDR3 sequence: CASSLYGGADTQYF. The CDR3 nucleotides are TGTGCCAGCAGTTTATACGGGGGGGCAGATACGCAGTATTTT.

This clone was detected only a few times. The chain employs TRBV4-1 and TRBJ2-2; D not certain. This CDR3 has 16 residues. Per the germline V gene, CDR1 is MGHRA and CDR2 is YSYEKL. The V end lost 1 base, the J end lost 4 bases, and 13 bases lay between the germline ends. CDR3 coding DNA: TGCGCCAGCAGCCAAGTGAGAGGTGTAGGCACCGGGGAGCTGTTTTTT. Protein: CASSQVRGVGTGELFF.

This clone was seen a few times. The CDR3 DNA sequence: TGCGCCAGCAGCTCAGAACAGGGACGGTGGTACGAGCAGTACTTC. It specifies CASSSEQGRWYEQYF. V is TRBV5-1 and J is TRBJ2-7, with D perhaps TRBD1 (6 bases). V was trimmed by 3 bases and J by 4 bases, leaving 17 bases between them. There are 15 residues in the CDR3. Per the germline V gene, CDR1 is SGHRS and CDR2 is YFSETQ.